This paragraph covers one T cell receptor (beta chain) sequence. Its antigen is unknown. Unique molecular identifiers had been added to the TCR beta cDNA libraries. With about 1 to 11 million T cells as the source, hundreds of thousands of cDNA molecules resulted. Using its own MiXCR run on the PCR reads, TCRdb lists one record per CDR3 protein. This sample carries hundreds of thousands of distinct CDR3 sequences, around 64% of them seen once, and the ten largest clones take over 9%. The CDR3 is 16 residues long. J lost 0 bases, V lost 5 bases, and 6 bases had no gene match. Germline V gives CDR1 MNHEY, CDR2 SVGEGT. The data derive from a study of post-analysis software for immune sequencing data. Findings and limits, study-wide: Comparison of patients with controls showed 5 or 6 TRBV segments more frequent in patients, TRBV5-6, TRBV5-1 and TRBV20-1 among them. Normalized Chao1 diversity was significantly reduced in patients versus controls. Those samples that were prepared in the same batch co-clustered strongly by F measure.

V and J are TRBV6-2 or TRBV6-3 and TRBJ2-2; 7 positions agree with TRBD1. Sequencing was carried out using blood. The origin of this receptor is a girl aged 2 to 10 with multiple sclerosis. The CDR3 DNA is TGTGCCAGCAGTCTCCCTCAGGGGGCGAACACCGGGGAGCTGTTTTTT. This encodes CASSLPQGANTGELFF.